A single sample gave rise to the 30 T cell receptor beta chains below, sequenced in a study of cytomegalovirus exposure and HLA in healthy donors. 60 Vbeta and 13 Jbeta primers were used in PCR. Sequencing was performed with immunoSEQ multiplex PCR; in TCRdb, only in-frame clones are kept and a portion is missing. The sample records 120,000 to 150,000 clones, 75% to 80% being singletons. Input material: PBMCs. Receptors originate from a man aged 35 to 55 in good health and CMV-seropositive.

The chain combines TRBV7-3 with TRBJ2-7, with TRBD2 identical over 7 bases. V lost 6 bases and J lost 3; bases outside the gene matches: 8. The germline V gene encodes CDR1 SGHTA and CDR2 FQGTGA. The CDR3 covers 14 residues. CDR3: CASSMGGSFYEQYF. CDR3 in DNA: TGTGCCAGCAGTATGGGCGGGAGTTTCTACGAGCAGTACTTC.

A word on this clone: At one of its ends the junction is not consistent with the germline gene, which may arise from a read error. The V call is TRBV7-9, the J call TRBJ2-4, with 9 bases fitting TRBD2. This CDR3 has 16 residues. Germline CDR1 reads SEHNR; CDR2 reads FQNEAQ (reference sequence). CDR3 in amino acids: CSSSRSGRVAKNIQYF. The CDR3 coding sequence is TGTTCCAGCAGCCGTAGCGGGAGAGTAGCCAAAAACATTCAGTACTTC. Full variable domain (outside the CDR3, taken from reference TRBV7-9 and TRBJ2-4): DTGVSQNPRHKITKRGQNVTFRCDPISEHNRLYWYRQTLGQGPEFLTYFQNEAQLEKSRLLSDRFSAERPKGSFSTLEIQRTEQGDSAMYLCSSSRSGRVAKNIQYFGAGTRLSVL.

The chain couples TRBV29-1 to TRBJ1-1; D may be TRBD1 (5 bases). Germline V lookup: CDR1 SQVTM, CDR2 ANQGSEA. The CDR3 consists of 13 residues. Trimming took off 3 bases at V and 6 bases at J, with 14 bases between the two ends. CDR3 sequence reads: CSVEFQGTPEAFF. In DNA form, the CDR3 reads TGCAGCGTTGAGTTTCAGGGTACCCCTGAAGCTTTCTTT.

The rearrangement joins TRBV11-2 to TRBJ1-2; the match to TRBD1 covers 10 bases. V shed 6 bases, J shed 3 bases, and the junction held 16 bases outside the gene matches. The germline V gene has CDR1 SGHAT and CDR2 FQNNGV. CDR3 length equals 18 residues. CDR3 residues: CASSRITGDRGADYGYTF. In nucleotides, the CDR3 is TGTGCCAGCAGTCGGATCACCGGGGACAGGGGCGCGGACTATGGCTACACCTTC.

The gene calls are TRBV28 and TRBJ2-5; 14 bases are shared with TRBD2. The CDR3 has 16 amino acids. J was trimmed by 5 bases and V by 6 bases; bases with no gene match: 8. Germline CDR1 is MDHEN and CDR2 is SYDVKM. The CDR3 spells CASSPRLAGGHETQYF. The DNA of the CDR3 is TGTGCCAGCAGCCCCCGACTAGCGGGAGGGCACGAGACCCAGTACTTC.

The chain couples TRBV6-5 to TRBJ2-3; 8 bases map to TRBD1. The CDR3 runs to 15 residues. The J segment lost 3 bases and the V segment lost 5 bases, leaving 7 bases of the junction unmatched. Germline CDR1 reads MNHEY; CDR2 reads SVGAGI. In nucleotides, the CDR3 is TGTGCCAGCAGTAGCGACGGGACAGGTACAGATACGCAGTATTTT. This codes for CASSSDGTGTDTQYF.

The chain uses TRBV5-1 and TRBJ2-5; the match to TRBD1 covers 11 bases. V shed 1 base and J 3 bases; nucleotides not matched to a gene: 5. The CDR3 totals 16 residues. CDR1 and CDR2 from the germline V gene are SGHRS and YFSETQ. The CDR3 reads CASSLNPGQGEETQYF. The CDR3 nucleotides are TGCGCCAGCAGCTTGAACCCGGGACAGGGGGAAGAGACCCAGTACTTC. Complete variable domain (other parts from reference TRBV5-1 and TRBJ2-5): KAGVTQTPRYLIKTRGQQVTLSCSPISGHRSVSWYQQTPGQGLQFLFEYFSETQRNKGNFPGRFSGRQFSNSRSEMNVSTLELGDSALYLCASSLNPGQGEETQYFGPGTRLLVL.

The rearrangement uses TRBV5-1 and TRBJ1-1, with TRBD1 as a possible D gene (6 bases). The V gene lost 0 bases and the J gene lost 6 bases, with 15 bases spanning the gap. The CDR3 runs to 15 residues. CDR1 is SGHRS, CDR2 YFSETQ, per germline. CDR3 region: CASSLATGSRPEAFF. The CDR3 DNA is TGCGCCAGCAGCTTGGCCACAGGGTCCCGTCCTGAAGCTTTCTTT. Supplemented by reference TRBV5-1 and TRBJ1-1, the full variable domain reads KAGVTQTPRYLIKTRGQQVTLSCSPISGHRSVSWYQQTPGQGLQFLFEYFSETQRNKGNFPGRFSGRQFSNSRSEMNVSTLELGDSALYLCASSLATGSRPEAFFGQGTRLTVV.

This chain uses TRBV19 with TRBJ2-5; 7 bases agree with TRBD1. The germline V gene encodes CDR1 LNHDA and CDR2 SQIVND (reference sequence). This CDR3 contains 16 residues. The ends lost 10 bases at V and 1 base at J; junction bases unmatched: 15. The CDR3, as DNA: TGTGCCACAACCCTCAACCCGGGACAGCTCCAAGAGACCCAGTACTTC. Its translation: CATTLNPGQLQETQYF.

There are a few counts of this clone. The gene calls are TRBV19 and TRBJ2-5; TRBD2 aligns across 12 bases. Per germline, CDR1 LNHDA and CDR2 SQIVND (reference sequence). The CDR3 sequence is 18 residues long. After removal of 1 base from V and 0 bases from J, the junction contained 6 bases not matched to a gene. In nucleotides, the CDR3 is TGTGCCAGTAGTATAGCGGGGACTAGCGGGTCGTACCAAGAGACCCAGTACTTC. The encoded protein is CASSIAGTSGSYQETQYF.

The genes are TRBV7-9 and TRBJ2-7; 8 bases fit TRBD1. V shed 3 bases, J shed 4 bases, and the junction held 5 bases outside the gene matches. CDR1 is SEHNR and CDR2 is FQNEAQ in the germline V gene (reference sequence). This CDR3 comprises 14 residues. The CDR3 DNA reads as TGTGCCAGCAGCTTGGAACAGGGGGTTTACGAGCAGTACTTC. Its translation is CASSLEQGVYEQYF.

The chain carries TRBV27 and TRBJ2-7, with 9 bases lining up with TRBD1. Looked up from germline, CDR1 is MNHEY and CDR2 is SMNVEV (reference sequence). V trimming: 6 bases; J trimming: 4 bases; junction bases outside the gene matches: 10. The CDR3 is made up of 15 amino acids. CDR3 nucleotide sequence: TGTGCCAGCAGCGAAACCGGGACAGGGTTTTACGAGCAGTACTTC. It codes for CASSETGTGFYEQYF.

The genes are TRBV5-5 and TRBJ2-1; the match to TRBD2 covers 13 bases. The CDR3 totals 17 residues. The ends lost 1 base at V and 5 bases at J; junction bases unmatched: 6. Germline CDR1 is SGHKS and CDR2 is YYEKEE (reference sequence). The CDR3 DNA follows: TGTGCCAGCAGCTTGCGGACTAGCGGGGGTACAGACAATGAGCAGTTCTTC. Amino acid sequence: CASSLRTSGGTDNEQFF.

This chain links TRBV7-9 with TRBJ2-3, with 16 bases aligning to TRBD2. The CDR3 totals 18 residues. The V and J ends lost 6 bases and 5 bases, in that order; junction bases with no gene match: 11. Per the germline V gene, CDR1 is SEHNR and CDR2 is FQNEAQ (reference sequence). CDR3 amino acids: CASSLGLAGGSERDTQYF. CDR3 DNA: TGTGCCAGCAGTCTGGGACTAGCGGGAGGGAGCGAGAGAGATACGCAGTATTTT.

The chain carries TRBV19 and TRBJ2-1, with 14 bases that match TRBD2. The CDR3 has 15 amino acids. CDR1 and CDR2 (germline): LNHDA, SQIVND (reference sequence). With V trimmed by 5 bases and J by 7 bases, 4 bases remained unmatched. CDR3 region: CASSERTSGRNEQFF. CDR3 DNA: TGTGCCAGTAGTGAACGGACTAGCGGGAGGAATGAGCAGTTCTTC. Based on the CDR3 plus reference TRBV19 and TRBJ2-1, the full variable domain is DGGITQSPKYLFRKEGQNVTLSCEQNLNHDAMYWYRQDPGQGLRLIYYSQIVNDFQKGDIAEGYSVSREKKESFPLTVTSAQKNPTAFYLCASSERTSGRNEQFFGPGTRLTVL.

This clone was found a few times. The chain uses TRBV19 and TRBJ2-3; TRBD1 aligns across 11 bases. Germline V gene lookup returns CDR1 LNHDA and CDR2 SQIVND (reference sequence). CDR3 length: 16 amino acids. V dropped 5 bases and J dropped 10; count of bases not matched to a gene: 14. As DNA, the CDR3 is TGTGCCAGTAGTGTGGGACAGGGGGGCATAGGCACGCCGCAGTATTTT. The encoded protein is CASSVGQGGIGTPQYF.

The chain recombines TRBV18 with TRBJ2-3; no firm D call. Germline V gene sequence: CDR1 KGHSH, CDR2 LQKENI. Trimming pared 8 bases from V and 2 bases from J, leaving 11 bases between. CDR3 size: 13 residues. CDR3 in amino acids: CASTLLPTDTQYF. The CDR3 nucleotides read TGTGCCAGCACCCTACTACCCACAGATACGCAGTATTTT. Full variable domain (missing parts from reference TRBV18 and TRBJ2-3): NAGVMQNPRHLVRRRGQEARLRCSPMKGHSHVYWYRQLPEEGLKFMVYLQKENIIDESGMPKERFSAEFPKEGPSILRIQQVVRGDSAAYFCASTLLPTDTQYFGPGTRLTVL.

The chain carries TRBV5-5 and TRBJ1-1; the D gene is possibly TRBD1 (5 bases). Germline assignment: CDR1 SGHKS and CDR2 YYEKEE (reference sequence). Deletions cut 1 base from V and 4 bases from J, with 8 bases between. The CDR3 contains 13 residues. The CDR3 loop reads CASSLQGGTEAFF. In DNA form, the CDR3 reads TGTGCCAGCAGCTTGCAGGGAGGCACTGAAGCTTTCTTT.

The chain carries TRBV5-1 and TRBJ1-1, with D unresolved. The ends were cut back, 2 bases at V and 1 base at J, with 6 bases in the middle. CDR1 and CDR2 (germline): SGHRS, YFSETQ. The CDR3 runs 13 residues. In DNA form, the CDR3 reads TGCGCCAGCAGCTTAGCCACGAACACTGAAGCTTTCTTT. Translating gives CASSLATNTEAFF.

In regard to this clone: A junction boundary mismatches the germline segment, possibly from a read error. V usage is TRBV7-9 and J usage is TRBJ1-1; TRBD1 is a possible D gene (6 bases). The CDR3 runs to 13 residues. Per germline, CDR1 SEHNR and CDR2 FQNEAQ (reference sequence). The chain's CDR3 is CSSSSGQSYEAFF. The CDR3 nucleotides read TGTTCCAGCAGCTCCGGACAGAGCTATGAAGCTTTCTTT.

With regard to this clone: A much larger clone sits a single nucleotide away, making a read error possible. The chain's CDR3 is CSSSGPWGGSEDGYTF. As DNA, the CDR3 is TGTTCCAGCAGCGGCCCATGGGGGGGGAGTGAGGATGGCTACACCTTC. This chain uses TRBV7-9 with TRBJ1-2; TRBD1 might be the D (5 bases). CDR1 SEHNR and CDR2 FQNEAQ come from the germline V gene (reference sequence). There are 16 residues in the CDR3.

The V gene is TRBV13, the J gene TRBJ2-5; 7 positions match TRBD1. CDR3 length equals 15 residues. Germline CDR1 and CDR2: PRHDT and FYEKMQ (reference sequence). V dropped 0 bases and J dropped 1; count of bases not matched to a gene: 2. CDR3 in amino acids: CASSLGQGVQETQYF. Written as DNA, the CDR3 is TGTGCCAGCAGCTTAGGCCAGGGGGTCCAAGAGACCCAGTACTTC.

The gene calls are TRBV11-2 and TRBJ2-3, with 8 bases aligning to TRBD1. The CDR3 length is 16 residues. V dropped 3 bases and J dropped 3; count of bases not matched to a gene: 8. In germline, CDR1 is SGHAT, CDR2 FQNNGV. CDR3 sequence: CASSFRGQGATDTQYF. Here the CDR3 DNA reads TGTGCCAGCAGCTTCCGTGGACAGGGAGCGACAGATACGCAGTATTTT.

This chain links TRBV27 with TRBJ1-2; 8 bases are shared with TRBD1. CDR1 is MNHEY and CDR2 is SMNVEV in the germline V gene (reference sequence). The length of the CDR3 is 14 residues. V dropped 5 bases and J dropped 5; count of bases not matched to a gene: 7. CDR3 sequence: CASSTPGQGYGYTF. DNA for the CDR3: TGTGCCAGCAGTACCCCCGGACAGGGATATGGCTACACCTTC.

The V gene is TRBV6-6, the J gene TRBJ2-5; D call uncertain. The V end lost 8 bases, the J end lost 5 bases, and 12 bases lay between the germline ends. The CDR3 has 12 amino acids. Looked up from germline, CDR1 is MNHNY and CDR2 is SVGAGI (reference sequence). The CDR3 region has the DNA TGTGCCAGCTGGAGTGTTGGGGAGACCCAGTACTTC. Protein product: CASWSVGETQYF.

The chain carries TRBV5-1 and TRBJ2-7; tentative D call: TRBD1 (6 bases). Trimming stripped 7 bases from V and 4 bases from J, with 9 bases between. CDR3 length equals 11 residues. Germline loops: CDR1 SGHRS, CDR2 YFSETQ. CDR3 in DNA: TGCGCCAGCGGAACAGGGTACGAGCAGTACTTC. It specifies CASGTGYEQYF.

V usage is TRBV6-6 and J usage is TRBJ1-2; the D gene is possibly TRBD1 (6 bases). The CDR3 is 16 residues long. The V end lost 4 bases, the J end lost 4 bases, and 19 bases lay between the germline ends. CDR1 is MNHNY, CDR2 SVGAGI, per germline (reference sequence). The CDR3 reads CASSFTGPDTTYGYTF. For the CDR3, the DNA is TGTGCCAGCAGTTTCACAGGGCCAGACACGACCTATGGCTACACCTTC.

V usage is TRBV5-1 and J usage is TRBJ2-7; D gene uncertain. Germline CDR1 reads SGHRS; CDR2 reads YFSETQ. Deletions cut 6 bases from V and 0 bases from J, with 13 bases between. There are 14 residues in the CDR3. CDR3 residues: CASKRSVASYEQYF. DNA of the CDR3: TGCGCCAGCAAAAGGAGCGTCGCCTCCTACGAGCAGTACTTC.

The V gene is TRBV2, the J gene TRBJ1-5; D is perhaps TRBD1 (5 bases). Germline V CDR1 and CDR2: SNHLY, FYNNEI. The CDR3 has 14 amino acids. Trimming shortened V by 3 bases and J by 6 bases, and 12 bases separated the two germline ends. CDR3: CASSDPQGGQPQHF. CDR3 bases: TGTGCCAGCAGTGACCCCCAGGGTGGTCAGCCCCAGCATTTT.

The chain joins TRBV4-1 to TRBJ1-2; 7 bases align to TRBD1. Unmatched junction bases numbered 8, after V lost 1 base and J lost 6 bases. The CDR3 is 15 amino acids. Germline V lookup: CDR1 MGHRA, CDR2 YSYEKL. CDR3 sequence: CASSQAEGQADGYTF. The CDR3 DNA sequence: TGCGCCAGCAGCCAAGCGGAAGGACAGGCAGATGGCTACACCTTC.